These T cell receptor beta chains were read from a single sample in a study of cytotoxic CD8 clonotypes in ibrutinib-treated CLL. Repertoires were generated with immunoSEQ multiplex PCR, while TCRdb's copy carries only in-frame clones and drops some. The sample contains 150,000 to 200,000 clones, approximately 91% of which appear only once. This specimen consisted of PBMCs, obtained at disease progression, from a patient treated with ibrutinib. The receptor set was obtained from a human donor with chronic lymphocytic leukemia. Each CDR3 is given with its conserved first and last residue. The order of the fields is V gene, clone size, D gene, J gene, CDR3 protein, CDR3 DNA. A D gene is named only where the DNA matches it firmly. Rows may omit the clone size; those that give it use once, few, many or a size class.

>TRBV4-1|.|.|TRBJ1-4
CASSQVDRFLEKLFF
TGCGCCAGCAGCCAAGTCGACAGGTTCCTTGAAAAACTGTTTTTT
>TRBV15|few|.|TRBJ1-1
CATSRGQGSTEAFF
TGTGCCACCAGCAGAGGGCAGGGAAGCACTGAAGCTTTCTTT
>TRBV25-1|.|.|TRBJ1-5
CASSAHGAGDQPQHF
TGTGCCAGCAGTGCCCATGGGGCAGGGGACCAGCCCCAGCATTTT
>TRBV6-5|once|.|TRBJ2-7
CASSSPILGGGYEQYF
TGTGCCAGCAGTTCACCTATTCTAGGGGGTGGCTACGAGCAGTACTTC
>TRBV27|once|.|TRBJ2-7
CASSPPPGYEQYF
TGTGCCAGCAGTCCACCCCCCGGTTACGAGCAGTACTTC
>TRBV6-5|.|.|TRBJ2-7
CASIKQGSYEQYF
TGTGCCAGCATTAAACAGGGATCCTACGAGCAGTACTTC
>TRBV19|.|TRBD2|TRBJ2-5
CASSIAPAGGQETQYF
TGTGCCAGTAGTATTGCCCCCGCGGGGGGCCAGGAGACCCAGTACTTC
>TRBV6-6|.|TRBD2|TRBJ2-7
CASSLLADSYEQYF
TGTGCCAGCAGTCTACTAGCGGACTCCTACGAGCAGTACTTC
>TRBV9|.|TRBD2|TRBJ2-2
CASSVERGLANTGELFF
TGTGCCAGCAGCGTAGAGCGGGGTTTAGCGAACACCGGGGAGCTGTTTTTT
>TRBV9|.|.|TRBJ2-5
CASSVGEGTGTQYF
TGTGCCAGCAGCGTAGGTGAGGGGACGGGGACCCAGTACTTC
>TRBV28|once|TRBD1|TRBJ1-4
CASSTGVLGKLFF
TGTGCCAGCAGTACAGGGGTTTTAGGAAAACTGTTTTTT
>TRBV5-1|.|.|TRBJ1-2
CASSLEGQYGYTF
TGCGCCAGCAGCTTGGAAGGTCAATATGGCTACACCTTC
>TRBV30|.|TRBD1|TRBJ2-4
CAWNHRQGLTKNIQYF
TGTGCCTGGAACCACCGACAGGGGCTGACCAAAAACATTCAGTACTTC
>TRBV5-6|.|.|TRBJ2-7
CASSVTRQYF
TGTGCCAGCAGCGTGACCCGTCAGTACTTC
>TRBV7-3|.|.|TRBJ1-5
CASSLMGGSNQPQHF
TGTGCCAGCAGCTTGATGGGAGGTAGCAATCAGCCCCAGCATTTT
>TRBV10-1|once|.|TRBJ2-5
CASSESEGETQYF
TGCGCCAGCAGTGAGTCCGAAGGAGAGACCCAGTACTTC
>TRBV9|.|TRBD2|TRBJ2-1
CASSIPPSGGRNEQFF
TGTGCCAGCAGCATCCCGCCTAGCGGAGGGCGGAATGAGCAGTTCTTC
>TRBV19|once|.|TRBJ2-6
CASSIGVGALGANVLTF
TGTGCCAGTAGTATAGGTGTGGGGGCGCTTGGGGCCAACGTCCTGACTTTC
>TRBV9|.|.|TRBJ2-3
CASSAIGSTDTQYF
TGTGCCAGCAGCGCCATAGGCAGCACAGATACGCAGTATTTT
>TRBV4-1|.|.|TRBJ2-5
CASSQASWEAPQETQYF
TGCGCCAGCAGCCAAGCCTCGTGGGAGGCCCCCCAAGAGACCCAGTACTTC
>TRBV30|few|.|TRBJ1-2
CAWSRMGTEGGYTF
TGTGCCTGGAGCCGAATGGGTACCGAGGGCGGCTACACCTTC
>TRBV27|.|TRBD1|TRBJ2-7
CASRSGTGGLEQYF
TGTGCCAGCAGATCCGGGACAGGGGGCTTGGAGCAGTACTTC
>TRBV5-1|.|.|TRBJ1-2
CASSLRDSGAYGYTF
TGCGCCAGCAGCCTCCGAGACAGCGGGGCCTATGGCTACACCTTC
>TRBV19|.|.|TRBJ2-2
CASSIIPQGRGTGELFF
TGTGCCAGTAGTATAATCCCCCAGGGTCGAGGGACCGGGGAGCTGTTTTTT
>TRBV4-1|.|.|TRBJ2-7
CASSQGAGPYEQYF
TGCGCCAGCAGCCAAGGCGCCGGACCCTACGAGCAGTACTTC
>TRBV5-4|.|TRBD1|TRBJ2-7
CASSLAPDRGYEQYF
TGTGCCAGCAGCTTGGCTCCGGACAGGGGGTACGAGCAGTACTTC
>TRBV11-3|few|TRBD2|TRBJ2-7
CASSLGQSGGYEQYF
TGTGCCAGCAGCTTAGGCCAGAGCGGGGGCTACGAGCAGTACTTC
>TRBV29-1|many|.|TRBJ1-2
CSVGRLANYGYTF
TGCAGCGTCGGACGGCTAGCTAACTATGGCTACACCTTC
>TRBV5-1|.|TRBD1|TRBJ2-7
CASSPDRYSYEQYF
TGCGCCAGCAGCCCGGACAGGTATTCCTACGAGCAGTACTTC
>TRBV5-6|.|.|TRBJ2-7
CASSLAGQSYEQYF
TGTGCCAGCAGCTTGGCCGGACAGTCCTACGAGCAGTACTTC
>TRBV19|once|.|TRBJ1-5
CASSAPGTSNQPQHF
TGTGCCAGTAGTGCTCCAGGCACGAGCAATCAGCCCCAGCATTTT
>TRBV2|.|.|TRBJ2-7
CASREYLGEQYF
TGTGCCAGCAGGGAGTACCTGGGCGAGCAGTACTTC
>TRBV29-1|.|TRBD1|TRBJ1-2
CSVTTGDYGYTF
TGCAGCGTGACCACAGGGGACTATGGCTACACCTTC
>TRBV6-4|.|TRBD1|TRBJ2-1
CASSLQGQSSYNEQFF
TGTGCCAGCAGTCTACAGGGGCAAAGCTCCTACAATGAGCAGTTCTTC
>TRBV30|.|.|TRBJ2-1
CAWREGGNEQFF
TGTGCCTGGAGGGAAGGGGGCAATGAGCAGTTCTTC
>TRBV28|.|.|TRBJ1-1
CASSTTPPEAFF
TGTGCCAGCAGTACCACTCCCCCCGAAGCTTTCTTT
>TRBV7-3|.|TRBD1|TRBJ1-1
CASSSTGDVNTEAFF
TGTGCCAGCAGCTCGACAGGGGACGTTAACACTGAAGCTTTCTTT
>TRBV7-8|.|.|TRBJ1-3
CASSLWSGNTIYF
TGTGCCAGCAGCTTATGGTCTGGAAACACCATATATTTT
>TRBV6-5|.|TRBD2|TRBJ2-1
CASTQSGTSNNEQFF
TGTGCCAGCACCCAGTCCGGGACTAGCAACAATGAGCAGTTCTTC
>TRBV19|few|TRBD2|TRBJ2-7
CASSTEGLAGAYEQYF
TGTGCCAGTAGTACCGAGGGACTAGCGGGGGCCTACGAGCAGTACTTC
>TRBV28|few|.|TRBJ1-4
CASSLWRTNEKLFF
TGTGCCAGCAGTTTATGGCGGACTAATGAAAAACTGTTTTTT
>TRBV28|.|.|TRBJ1-1
CATRGPNTEAFF
TGTGCCACCAGAGGCCCGAACACTGAAGCTTTCTTT
>TRBV19|.|.|TRBJ2-3
CASSIPGLHTDTQYF
TGTGCCAGTAGTATTCCGGGACTGCACACAGATACGCAGTATTTT
>TRBV12-5|.|.|TRBJ1-4
CASGLVHLGAVNEKLFF
TGTGCTAGTGGTTTGGTACATTTGGGGGCGGTTAATGAAAAACTGTTTTTT
>TRBV18|.|.|TRBJ1-1
CASSPVGVMNTEAFF
TGTGCCAGCTCACCGGTGGGGGTTATGAACACTGAAGCTTTCTTT
>TRBV29-1|.|.|TRBJ2-2
CSVGEGVVTGELFF
TGCAGCGTGGGAGAGGGGGTAGTCACCGGGGAGCTGTTTTTT
>TRBV9|.|.|TRBJ2-1
CASSEKGLRDEQFF
TGTGCCAGCAGCGAGAAAGGGCTCCGGGATGAGCAGTTCTTC
>TRBV18|.|TRBD2|TRBJ2-1
CASSPTSGTGGNEQFF
TGTGCCAGCTCACCGACTAGCGGAACCGGGGGGAATGAGCAGTTCTTC
>TRBV7-9|.|.|TRBJ1-4
CASGRGGWEKLFF
TGTGCCAGCGGGCGGGGAGGTTGGGAAAAACTGTTTTTT
>TRBV10-1|once|TRBD1|TRBJ1-1
CASSGRGREEAFF
TGCGCCAGCAGTGGCAGGGGGAGAGAAGAAGCTTTCTTT
>TRBV14|.|.|TRBJ1-2
CASSQTTGFSYGYTF
TGTGCCAGCAGCCAAACAACAGGGTTTTCCTATGGCTACACCTTC
>TRBV6-1|.|.|TRBJ1-5
CASSEGEGFWNQPQHF
TGTGCCAGCAGTGAAGGAGAGGGGTTCTGGAATCAGCCCCAGCATTTT
>TRBV20-1|.|TRBD1|TRBJ1-2
CSAGRDSGYTF
TGCAGTGCCGGCAGGGACAGCGGCTACACCTTC
>TRBV19|.|.|TRBJ1-5
CASSIDPSWGAWNQPQHF
TGTGCCAGTAGTATAGATCCGTCGTGGGGGGCTTGGAATCAGCCCCAGCATTTT
>TRBV10-3|.|.|TRBJ2-7
CAIGAGYYSEQYF
TGTGCCATCGGGGCAGGGTATTATTCGGAGCAGTACTTC
>TRBV4-2|.|.|TRBJ1-2
CASSQALYGYTF
TGTGCCAGCAGCCAGGCCCTGTATGGCTACACCTTC
>TRBV27|.|.|TRBJ2-1
CASSPIIMAGSSYNEQFF
TGTGCCAGCAGTCCGATCATTATGGCAGGGTCCTCCTACAATGAGCAGTTCTTC